This T cell receptor (beta chain) derives from a study of blood T cell repertoires in COVID-19. Germline V gives CDR1 MNHEY, CDR2 SMNVEV (reference sequence). The V segment lost 5 bases and the J segment 3 bases; nucleotides outside the gene matches: 14. The CDR3 is made up of 18 amino acids. The authors' processing: Amplified reference gene primers provided the basis for estimating nucleated cell counts. Some clones are missing from TCRdb's copy, which holds only in-frame ones; the method was immunoSEQ multiplex PCR. Clonal size and the V and J genes are those of that table, whereas D and trimming came from the DNA. This repertoire shows about 360,000 clones, 70% to 90% found once; its top ten account for around 1.3%. Participants were aged about 18 to 100 years, lived in some 23 US areas, and enrolled virtually. Researchers sorted participants into cohorts using their self-reported clinical history.

The origin of this receptor is a man under 40 who had recovered from COVID-19. Material for sequencing was PBMCs or T cells enriched from blood (not recorded which). J is TRBJ2-5 and V is TRBV27; 11 bases line up with TRBD2. The CDR3 nucleotides read TGTGCCAGCAGTCCCCTGGAGTTAGCGGGGGGGGAGGAAGAGACCCAGTACTTC. Translating gives CASSPLELAGGEEETQYF.